This passage covers 11 T cell receptor beta chains from one sample sequenced in a study of shared clonotypes between healthy human individuals. Assay: immunoSEQ multiplex PCR; the TCRdb copy retains only in-frame clones and omits some. The table has 2 million to 2.5 million clones, over 85% seen once. Source material: naive CD4+ T cells from PBMCs. Noted subset: CD45RA+ positively selected. The receptors stem from a man aged 18 to 30 in good health. Some clones in this sample may be carry-over from other donors' samples.

This clone was observed once. The V call is TRBV4-3, the J call TRBJ2-1, with D perhaps matching TRBD1 or TRBD2 (5 bases each). This CDR3 has 15 residues. The germline CDR1 and CDR2 sequences are LGHNA and YSLEER. The V gene lost 1 base and the J gene lost 3 bases, with 10 bases spanning the gap. CDR3 in DNA: TGCGCCAGCAGCCAAGCGGGGCCCCACTACAATGAGCAGTTCTTC. Residues: CASSQAGPHYNEQFF.

CDR3 in DNA: TGTGCCATCAGTGACAGTAGCGGGAACTCCTACGAGCAGTACTTC. As protein: CAISDSSGNSYEQYF. The rearrangement uses TRBV10-3 and TRBJ2-7, with 8 bases fitting TRBD2. V gave up 3 bases and J gave up 0 bases; unmatched junction bases: 4. Germline V CDR1 and CDR2: ENHRY, SYGVKD. The CDR3 has 15 residues.

V usage is TRBV27 and J usage is TRBJ2-7; the D gene is possibly TRBD2 (6 bases). The length of the CDR3 is 15 residues. Germline-derived CDR1 and CDR2 are MNHEY and SMNVEV (reference sequence). V gave up 5 bases and J gave up 2 bases, with 16 bases separating them. CDR3 DNA sequence: TGTGCCAGCAGTCAACCGTCTGGAGGGACCTACGAGCAGTACTTC. Protein product: CASSQPSGGTYEQYF.

This clone occurred once. The chain links TRBV2 to TRBJ2-7; weak D call: TRBD1 (5 bases). Germline V CDR1 and CDR2: SNHLY, FYNNEI. The CDR3 is made up of 15 amino acids. Between the trimmed V and J ends, which lost 6 bases and 2 bases, there was a span of 17 bases. DNA for the CDR3: TGTGCCAGCAGCCAATACAGGACACCTACCTACGAGCAGTACTTC. Amino acid sequence: CASSQYRTPTYEQYF.

The V and J genes are TRBV6-5 and TRBJ2-5, with D perhaps TRBD1 or TRBD2 (6 bases each). The CDR3 loop spans 14 amino acids. CDR1 MNHEY and CDR2 SVGAGI come from the germline V gene. Trimming took off 4 bases at V and 2 bases at J, with 11 bases between the two ends. Here the CDR3 DNA reads TGTGCCAGCAGTTCGTCGGGGGCGCAAGAGACCCAGTACTTC. The encoded protein is CASSSSGAQETQYF.

The chain recombines TRBV19 with TRBJ2-1; D uncertain. CDR3 size: 13 residues. CDR1 is LNHDA, CDR2 SQIVND, per germline (reference sequence). V was shortened by 4 bases and J by 2 bases, with 6 bases between the two germline ends. CDR3 DNA: TGTGCCAGTAGTAACCAGGCCTACAATGAGCAGTTCTTC. It is translated as CASSNQAYNEQFF.

The chain is built from TRBV6-6 and TRBJ2-7, with D unresolved. The V end lost 6 bases, the J end lost 5 bases, and 17 bases lay between the germline ends. From germline, CDR1 is MNHNY and CDR2 SVGAGI (reference sequence). The CDR3 is 14 amino acids. CDR3 region: CASRSSSTSNEQYF. The DNA for the CDR3 is TGTGCCAGCAGATCTTCATCTACAAGTAACGAGCAGTACTTC.

The rearrangement joins TRBV7-9 to TRBJ2-2, with unresolved D. The CDR3 has 14 amino acids. The ends were cut back, 1 base at V and 1 base at J, with 4 bases in the middle. Germline values: CDR1 SEHNR, CDR2 FQNEAQ (reference sequence). This chain's CDR3 is CASSLGENTGELFF. CDR3 DNA sequence: TGTGCCAGCAGCTTAGGGGAGAACACCGGGGAGCTGTTTTTT.

The CDR3 DNA sequence: TGTGCCAGCAGCCGTGGACTAGCGGGTTCTGCAGATACGCAGTATTTT. The encoded protein is CASSRGLAGSADTQYF. The chain recombines TRBV11-3 with TRBJ2-3, with 11 bases aligning to TRBD2. Germline CDR1 SGHNT, CDR2 YENEEA. CDR3 length: 16 amino acids. Unmatched junction bases numbered 8, after V lost 5 bases and J lost 4 bases.

Here the CDR3 reads CASKPTRGSSYEQYF. The CDR3 nucleotides read TGTGCCAGCAAACCCACCCGGGGGAGCTCCTACGAGCAGTACTTC. The J gene is TRBJ2-7, the V gene TRBV2, with a possible D match to TRBD2 (6 bases). V lost 7 bases to trimming and J lost 0 bases, with 16 bases between them. The CDR3 extends over 15 amino acids. CDR1 and CDR2 (germline): SNHLY, FYNNEI.

The chain uses TRBV18 and TRBJ2-2; TRBD1 matches 9 bases. The CDR3 is 16 amino acids. Germline CDR1 reads KGHSH; CDR2 reads LQKENI. J was trimmed by 10 bases and V by 1 base; bases with no gene match: 10. CDR3 in DNA: TGTGCCAGCTCACCACGGGAGACAGGGGGTTTGGAGGAGCTGTTTTTT. Translating it yields CASSPRETGGLEELFF.